The T cell receptor (beta chain) under discussion was sequenced for a study of early stage breast cancer tumors. The wider study: Most of the 16 invasive tumors were ER+, PR+ and HER2-.

TCRdb keeps only in-frame clones here, not all; method: immunoSEQ multiplex PCR. Counted here are roughly 49,000 clones, around 78% occurring once; the ten biggest clones make up just under 3.5%. Study findings and constraints: Most shared enriched TCRB sequences were commonly generated ones. In about 90% of the 16 patients, blood comparison separated tumor from normal breast.

Germline CDR1 GTSNPN, CDR2 SVGIG (reference sequence). This CDR3 comprises 11 residues. V dropped 6 bases and J dropped 4 bases, with 7 bases sitting between them. This clone appeared a single time. As yet, its antigen is unknown. The sequence was collected from a person aged 40-50 years with breast cancer. This chain connects TRBV30 to TRBJ2-1, with D uncertain. The sequencing sample was made of blood. The CDR3 sequence: CACSIYNEQFF. The CDR3 bases are TGTGCCTGCTCAATTTACAATGAGCAGTTCTTC.